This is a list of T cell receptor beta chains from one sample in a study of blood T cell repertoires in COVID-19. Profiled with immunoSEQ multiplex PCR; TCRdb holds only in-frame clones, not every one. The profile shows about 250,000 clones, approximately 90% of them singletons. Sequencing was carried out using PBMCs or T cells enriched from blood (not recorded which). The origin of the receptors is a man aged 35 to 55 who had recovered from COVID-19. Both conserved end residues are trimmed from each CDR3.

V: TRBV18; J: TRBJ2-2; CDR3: ASSPLSGGNTGELF
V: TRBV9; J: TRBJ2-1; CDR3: ASSVDNGGEQF
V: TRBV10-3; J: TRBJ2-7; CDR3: AISGGSSYEQY
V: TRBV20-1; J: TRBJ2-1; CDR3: SARDLDEQF
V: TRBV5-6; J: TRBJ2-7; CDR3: ASSYSGQGGYEQY
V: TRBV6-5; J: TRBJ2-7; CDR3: ASTLLRGSYEQY
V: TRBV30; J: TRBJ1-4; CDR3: AWRGTSGREKLF
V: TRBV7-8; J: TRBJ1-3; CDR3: ASSPQGGGNTIY
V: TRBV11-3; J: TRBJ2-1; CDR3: ASSSGLAYNEQF
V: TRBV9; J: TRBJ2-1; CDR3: ASSDSGGFYNEQF
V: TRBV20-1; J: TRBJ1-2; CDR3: SASPPAGYGYT
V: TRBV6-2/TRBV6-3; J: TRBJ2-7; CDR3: ASSYSRTGRSLYEQY
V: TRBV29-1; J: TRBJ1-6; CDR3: SVGEQGGSPLH
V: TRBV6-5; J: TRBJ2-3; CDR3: ASSLAGSTDTQY
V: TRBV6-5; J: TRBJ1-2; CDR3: ASSYGGRVGYT
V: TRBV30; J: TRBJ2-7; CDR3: AWIGLKYEQY
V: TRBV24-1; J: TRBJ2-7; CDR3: ATSEQGPYEQY
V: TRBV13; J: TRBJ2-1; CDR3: ASSAGYNEQF
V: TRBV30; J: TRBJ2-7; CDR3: AWSSDRLYEQY
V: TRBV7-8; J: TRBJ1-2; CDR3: ASSLEGGYT
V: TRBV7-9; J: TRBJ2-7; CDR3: ASTFQGTPYEQY
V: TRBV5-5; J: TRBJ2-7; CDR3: ASSPTWADYEQY
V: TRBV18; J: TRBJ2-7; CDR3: ASSPFEGTGYEQY
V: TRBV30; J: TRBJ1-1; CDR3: AWTGRVNTEAF
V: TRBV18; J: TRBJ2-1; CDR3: ASSPRGGRGEQF
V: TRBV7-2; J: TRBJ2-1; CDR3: ASSFGLAGDEQF
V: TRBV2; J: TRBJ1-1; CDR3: ASSDSGGASEAF
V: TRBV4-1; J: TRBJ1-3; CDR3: ASSPYAGGNTIY
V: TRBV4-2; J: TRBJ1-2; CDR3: ASSHDGQFYGYT